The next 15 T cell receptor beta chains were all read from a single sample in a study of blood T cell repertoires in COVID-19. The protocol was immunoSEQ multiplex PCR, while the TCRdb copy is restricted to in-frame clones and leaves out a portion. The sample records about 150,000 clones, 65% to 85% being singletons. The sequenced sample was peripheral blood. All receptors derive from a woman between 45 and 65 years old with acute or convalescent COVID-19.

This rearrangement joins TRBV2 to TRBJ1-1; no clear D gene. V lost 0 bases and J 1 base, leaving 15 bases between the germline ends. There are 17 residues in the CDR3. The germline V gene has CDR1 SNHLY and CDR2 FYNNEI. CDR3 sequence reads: CASSEALHEYRNTEAFF. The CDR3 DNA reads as TGTGCCAGCAGTGAAGCGCTTCACGAATACAGGAACACTGAAGCTTTCTTT.

The CDR3 loop is CASSFVAPRGDTYNEQFF. CDR3 DNA sequence: TGTGCCAGCAGCTTCGTAGCGCCAAGAGGGGACACCTACAATGAGCAGTTCTTC. This rearrangement joins TRBV7-3 to TRBJ2-1; D perhaps matches TRBD1 (6 bases). The CDR3 runs 18 residues. Looked up from germline, CDR1 is SGHTA and CDR2 is FQGTGA. V lost 3 bases and J 2 bases, leaving 20 bases between the germline ends.

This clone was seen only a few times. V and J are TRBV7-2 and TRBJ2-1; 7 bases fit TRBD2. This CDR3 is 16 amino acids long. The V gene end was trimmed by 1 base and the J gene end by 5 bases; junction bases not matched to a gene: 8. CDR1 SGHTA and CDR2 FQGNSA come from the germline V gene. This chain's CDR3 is CASSLDAGRVNNEQFF. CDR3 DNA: TGTGCCAGCAGCTTAGACGCGGGGAGGGTAAACAATGAGCAGTTCTTC.

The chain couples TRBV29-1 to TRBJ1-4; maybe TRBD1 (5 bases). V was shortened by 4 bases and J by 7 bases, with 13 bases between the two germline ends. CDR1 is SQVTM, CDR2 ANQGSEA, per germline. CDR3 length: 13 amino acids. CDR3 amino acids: CSVVQLGGEKLFF. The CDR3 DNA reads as TGCAGCGTTGTTCAGCTGGGGGGTGAAAAACTGTTTTTT. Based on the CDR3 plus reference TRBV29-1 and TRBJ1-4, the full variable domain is SAVISQKPSRDICQRGTSLTIQCQVDSQVTMMFWYRQQPGQSLTLIATANQGSEATYESGFVIDKFPISRPNLTFSTLTVSNMSPEDSSIYLCSVVQLGGEKLFFGSGTQLSVL.

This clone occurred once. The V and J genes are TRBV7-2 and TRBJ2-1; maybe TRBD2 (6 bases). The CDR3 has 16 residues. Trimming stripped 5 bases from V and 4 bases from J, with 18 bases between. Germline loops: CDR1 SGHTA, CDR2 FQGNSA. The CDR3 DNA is TGTGCCAGCAGCAAAACCGGGACTTATGGGTACAATGAGCAGTTCTTC. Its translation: CASSKTGTYGYNEQFF.

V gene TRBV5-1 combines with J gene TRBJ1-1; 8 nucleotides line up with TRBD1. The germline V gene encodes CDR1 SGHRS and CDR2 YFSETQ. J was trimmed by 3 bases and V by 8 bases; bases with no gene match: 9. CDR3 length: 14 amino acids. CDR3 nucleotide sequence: TGCGCCAGTAAATCAGGGGGCGAGGACACTGAAGCTTTCTTT. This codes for CASKSGGEDTEAFF.

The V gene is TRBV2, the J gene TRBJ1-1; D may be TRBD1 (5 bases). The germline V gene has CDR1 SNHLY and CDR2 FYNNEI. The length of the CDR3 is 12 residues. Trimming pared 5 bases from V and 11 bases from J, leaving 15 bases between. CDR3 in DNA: TGTGCCAGCAGTTCTACTAGGGACTTCGCTTTCTTT. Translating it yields CASSSTRDFAFF.

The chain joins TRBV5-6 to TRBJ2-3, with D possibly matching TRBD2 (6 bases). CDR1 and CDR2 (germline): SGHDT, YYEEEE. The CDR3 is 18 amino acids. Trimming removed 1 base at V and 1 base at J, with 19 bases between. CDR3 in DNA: TGTGCCAGCAGCTTGTTGGCGGGGCCGTCGGCGGGCACAGATACGCAGTATTTT. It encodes CASSLLAGPSAGTDTQYF.

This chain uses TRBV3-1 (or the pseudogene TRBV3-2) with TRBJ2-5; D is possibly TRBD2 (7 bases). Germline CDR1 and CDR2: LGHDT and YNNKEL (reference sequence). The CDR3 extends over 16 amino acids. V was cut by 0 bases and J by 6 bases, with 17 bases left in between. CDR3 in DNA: TGTGCCAGCAGCCAAGATTTGGGGGGGGGCGGAAAGACCCAGTACTTC. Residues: CASSQDLGGGGKTQYF.

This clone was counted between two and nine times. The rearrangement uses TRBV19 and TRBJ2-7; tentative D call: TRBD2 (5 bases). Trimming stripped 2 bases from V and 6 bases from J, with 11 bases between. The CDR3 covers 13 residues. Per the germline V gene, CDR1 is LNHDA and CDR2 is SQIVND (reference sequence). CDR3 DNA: TGTGCCAGTAGTATAACCGGGATCAGCGAGCAGTACTTC. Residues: CASSITGISEQYF.

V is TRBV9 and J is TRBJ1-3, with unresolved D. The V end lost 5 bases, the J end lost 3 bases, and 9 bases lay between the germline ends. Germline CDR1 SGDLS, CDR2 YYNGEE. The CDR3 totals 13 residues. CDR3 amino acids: CASSDLNGNTIYF. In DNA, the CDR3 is TGTGCCAGCAGTGACTTAAATGGAAACACCATATATTTT. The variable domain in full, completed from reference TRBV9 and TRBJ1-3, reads DSGVTQTPKHLITATGQRVTLRCSPRSGDLSVYWYQQSLDQGLQFLIQYYNGEERAKGNILERFSAQQFPDLHSELNLSSLELGDSALYFCASSDLNGNTIYFGEGSWLTVV.

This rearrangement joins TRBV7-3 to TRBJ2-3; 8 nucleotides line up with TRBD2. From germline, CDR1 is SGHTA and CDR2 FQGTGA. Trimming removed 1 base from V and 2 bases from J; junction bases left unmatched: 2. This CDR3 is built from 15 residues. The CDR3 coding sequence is TGTGCCAGCAGCTTAAGCGGGGGGCACACAGATACGCAGTATTTT. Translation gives CASSLSGGHTDTQYF.

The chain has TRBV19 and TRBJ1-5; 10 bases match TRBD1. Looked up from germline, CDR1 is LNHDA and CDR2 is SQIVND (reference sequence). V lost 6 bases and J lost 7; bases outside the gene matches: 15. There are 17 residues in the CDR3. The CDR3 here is CASRGTPGQGIGQPQHF. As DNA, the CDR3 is TGTGCCAGTAGAGGCACCCCGGGACAGGGGATAGGACAGCCCCAGCATTTT.

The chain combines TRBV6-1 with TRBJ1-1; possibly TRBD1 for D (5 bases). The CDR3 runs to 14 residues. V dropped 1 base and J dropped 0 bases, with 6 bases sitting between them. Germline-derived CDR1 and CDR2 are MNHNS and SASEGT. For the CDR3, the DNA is TGTGCCAGCAGTGAAGAGACAGTGAACACTGAAGCTTTCTTT. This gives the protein CASSEETVNTEAFF.

The CDR3 region is CASDFPGQGAGQPQHF. In DNA, the CDR3 is TGTGCCAGCGACTTCCCGGGACAGGGGGCAGGTCAGCCCCAGCATTTT. The gene calls are TRBV13 and TRBJ1-5, with 12 nucleotides matching TRBD1. Unmatched junction bases numbered 11, after V lost 8 bases and J lost 6 bases. From germline, CDR1 is PRHDT and CDR2 FYEKMQ (reference sequence). The CDR3 is made up of 16 amino acids.